Shown below are 25 T cell receptor beta chains from a single sample sequenced in a study of tumor-infiltrating lymphocytes in primary liver carcinoma. The template, roughly 0.45 ug total RNA, yielded TCR beta cDNA made with a constant-region primer. Libraries for TCR beta were built through three nested multiplex PCR rounds, which together made up a slightly modified ARM-PCR procedure. A C-beta reverse primer and TRBV1-TRBV30 forward primers served in each of the first two PCR rounds, at ten to eleven cycles apiece. TCRdb reprocessed the multiplex PCR reads with MiXCR, giving one entry per CDR3 protein. This table holds 300,000 to 400,000 distinct CDR3 sequences, less than 70% found once. Germline DNA was also extracted, and blood RNA was taken from unsorted whole blood. Sequenced material: peripheral blood. Receptors originate from a man aged 35 to 55 with primary liver carcinoma and hepatitis B virus infection.

Of note for this clonotype: A much more abundant neighbour one base away suggests this may be a read error. CDR3 protein: CASSSNLSANTEAFF. The CDR3 DNA reads TGCGCCAGCAGCAGCAATTTGAGTGCGAACACTGAAGCTTTCTTT. The rearrangement links TRBV5-1 to TRBJ1-1; D is ambiguous. Trimming pared 4 bases from V and 1 base from J, leaving 14 bases between. Germline lookup yields CDR1 SGHRS and CDR2 YFSETQ. The CDR3 covers 15 residues.

This clonotype was observed a handful of times. The rearrangement links TRBV5-1 to TRBJ1-1; D gene unclear. CDR1 and CDR2 (germline): SGHRS, YFSETQ. V lost 0 bases and J lost 8, with 14 bases in between. This CDR3 comprises 14 residues. CDR3 bases: TGCGCCAGCAGCTTGGTGAGTCGACGTGAGGAAGCTTTCTTT. It encodes CASSLVSRREEAFF.

A remark on this clonotype: Being one base from a much bigger clone, this may be a read error. This sequence joins TRBV4-2 and TRBJ2-1; the D gene is possibly TRBD2 (6 bases). The germline V gene encodes CDR1 LGHNA and CDR2 YNFKEQ. The CDR3 is 13 amino acids. The CDR3 here is CAISQGLAGEQFF. CDR3 DNA sequence: TGTGCCATCAGCCAAGGACTTGCGGGAGAGCAGTTCTTC.

Remarks on this clonotype: Likely a read error: the CDR3 ends without its conserved phenylalanine or tryptophan. The V call is TRBV11-2, the J call TRBJ2-6, with no clear D. The CDR3 loop spans 16 amino acids. Germline V gene data show CDR1 as SGHAT and CDR2 as FQNNGV. As DNA, the CDR3 is TGTGCCAGCAGCTTAGGCTCCCTCTCTGGGACCAACGTCCTGACTTTA. It is translated as CASSLGSLSGTNVLTL.

The gene calls are TRBV7-9 and TRBJ2-1; D remains ambiguous. The CDR3 has 16 residues. V was trimmed by 4 bases and J by 0 bases, leaving 13 bases between them. The V gene's germline CDR1 is SEHNR and CDR2 FQNEAQ (reference sequence). The CDR3 spells CASSSPPGGSYNEQFF. CDR3 bases: TGTGCCAGCAGCTCACCCCCCGGTGGCTCCTACAATGAGCAGTTCTTC.

The V gene is TRBV6-5, the J gene TRBJ2-7; D not certain. The CDR3 covers 14 residues. CDR1 is MNHEY and CDR2 is SVGAGI in the germline V gene. Trimming shortened V by 2 bases and J by 1 base, and 9 bases separated the two germline ends. CDR3 region: CASSYLAISYEQYF. For the CDR3, the DNA is TGTGCCAGCAGTTACCTCGCCATTTCCTACGAGCAGTACTTC.

This clonotype was detected many times. V gene TRBV10-2 combines with J gene TRBJ2-7, with 7 bases identical to TRBD1. This CDR3 is built from 12 residues. CDR1 is WSHSY and CDR2 is SAAADI in the germline V gene. J gave up 3 bases and V 6 bases, and 2 bases lay outside the gene matches. This CDR3 reads CASSGTVYEQYF. The CDR3 DNA reads as TGCGCCAGCAGCGGGACAGTCTACGAGCAGTACTTC.

The chain links TRBV6-2 or TRBV6-3 to TRBJ1-2, with TRBD1 matching over 7 bases. CDR1 is MNHEY, CDR2 SVGEGT, per germline. V shed 5 bases and J 8 bases; nucleotides not matched to a gene: 20. This CDR3 is 17 amino acids long. The CDR3 sequence: CASSDRTGSGGTWGYTF. The DNA for the CDR3 is TGTGCCAGCAGTGACCGGACAGGTTCCGGAGGGACGTGGGGCTACACCTTC.

This clonotype was seen many times. J is TRBJ2-1 and V is TRBV29-1; TRBD2 matches at 12 bases. V shed 6 bases and J 6 bases; nucleotides not matched to a gene: 6. CDR3 length: 14 residues. Germline V lookup: CDR1 SQVTM, CDR2 ANQGSEA. CDR3 sequence (DNA): TGCAGCGTGCGGACTAGCGGGAAGCCCAATGAGCAGTTCTTC. Encoded protein: CSVRTSGKPNEQFF.

Turning to this clonotype: A clone one base away is much larger, so this may be a read error. V usage is TRBV6-6 and J usage is TRBJ1-2; D gene unclear. V was clipped by 6 bases and J by 0 bases, with 8 bases between them. Germline lookup yields CDR1 MNHNY and CDR2 SVGAGI (reference sequence). The CDR3 is 13 residues long. CDR3 sequence: CASRVGPNYGYTF. Written as DNA, the CDR3 is TGTGCCAGCAGGGTAGGCCCTAACTATGGCTACACCTTC.

In the case of this clonotype: This could be a read error, since a much larger clone is one nucleotide away. The rearrangement links TRBV10-3 to TRBJ1-6; 8 positions agree with TRBD1. The CDR3 is 14 amino acids. The germline V gene encodes CDR1 ENHRY and CDR2 SYGVKD. The CDR3 spells CAISDDRGGSPPHF. The CDR3 nucleotides are TGTGCCATCAGCGACGACAGGGGTGGTTCACCCCCCCACTTT.

Concerning this clonotype itself: The germline gene is not matched at one end of the junction; a read error may be the cause. The rearrangement joins TRBV29-1 to TRBJ2-2; 11 positions agree with TRBD1. CDR1 is SQVTM and CDR2 is ANQGSEA in the germline V gene. The CDR3 totals 16 residues. The CDR3 sequence: CSVQMLGQGDTGELLF. The CDR3 region has the DNA TGCAGCGTCCAGATGCTGGGACAGGGGGACACCGGGGAGCTGTTATTT.

The chain combines TRBV11-2 with TRBJ1-2, with D uncertain. The germline V gene has CDR1 SGHAT and CDR2 FQNNGV. The CDR3 contains 16 residues. Between the trimmed V and J ends, which lost 6 bases and 1 base, there was a span of 18 bases. The DNA for the CDR3 is TGTGCCAGCAGTCCCCTAGACTCCTGTGATAACTATGGCTACACCTTC. It is translated as CASSPLDSCDNYGYTF.

Details on this clonotype: At one of its ends the junction is not consistent with the germline gene, which may arise from a read error. The chain couples TRBV6-1 to TRBJ1-1; possibly TRBD1 for D (6 bases). In germline, CDR1 is MNHNS, CDR2 SASEGT. The length of the CDR3 is 14 residues. The CDR3 here is CASSGSSGVTEAFF. In nucleotides, the CDR3 is TGTGCCAGTAGTGGCTCCTCAGGGGTGACTGAAGCTTTCTTT.

J is TRBJ1-1 and V is TRBV5-1; a possible D gene is TRBD1 (5 bases). Looked up from germline, CDR1 is SGHRS and CDR2 is YFSETQ. The CDR3 spans 13 residues. The germline V and J ends were trimmed by 5 bases and 1 base, with 9 bases remaining between them. The CDR3: CASRGTENTEAFF. The CDR3 DNA is TGCGCCAGCAGGGGGACGGAGAACACTGAAGCTTTCTTT.

As for this clonotype: Being one base from a much bigger clone, this may be a read error. Because it lacks the conserved phenylalanine or tryptophan at the end, this CDR3 is likely a read error. The rearrangement joins TRBV4-1 to TRBJ1-2, with D hard to call. CDR3 size: 14 residues. Trimming took 4 bases from V and 8 from J, leaving 17 bases between them. Germline V gene data show CDR1 as MGHRA and CDR2 as YSYEKL. The CDR3 spells CASSPTGILGGYTV. Written as DNA, the CDR3 is TGCGCCAGCAGCCCGACCGGGATCCTCGGCGGCTACACCGTC.

About this clonotype itself: The junction and the germline gene differ at one end; a read error may be behind it. The genes are TRBV11-2 and TRBJ2-1; D is perhaps TRBD1 (6 bases). The CDR3 is 13 amino acids. The V gene's germline CDR1 is SGHAT and CDR2 FQNNGV. This CDR3 is CASSSGRDNEQSF. CDR3 in DNA: TGTGCCAGCAGCTCCGGACGGGACAATGAGCAGTCCTTC. Combining the CDR3 with reference TRBV11-2 and TRBJ2-1 gives the whole variable domain EAGVAQSPRYKIIEKRQSVAFWCNPISGHATLYWYQQILGQGPKLLIQFQNNGVVDDSQLPKDRFSAERLKGVDSTLKIQPAKLEDSAVYLCASSSGRDNEQSFGPGTRLTVL.

The chain couples TRBV5-5 to TRBJ1-4; D ambiguous. This CDR3 has 14 residues. Germline values: CDR1 SGHKS, CDR2 YYEKEE (reference sequence). The V end was cut by 5 bases, the J end by 0 bases, with 8 bases between. The CDR3 region has the DNA TGTGCCAGCAGGCTGTCTACAACTAATGAAAAACTGTTTTTT. This translates into CASRLSTTNEKLFF.

Concerning this clonotype: A much larger clone differs from this one at a single base, so this may be a read error. The chain links TRBV6-1 to TRBJ2-1, with D possibly being TRBD2 (6 bases). The CDR3 loop spans 16 amino acids. Germline loops: CDR1 MNHNS, CDR2 SASEGT. Written as DNA, the CDR3 is TGTGTCAGCAGTGAATGGGCCGGGAGCTCCTACAATGAGCAGTTCTTC. It yields the protein CVSSEWAGSSYNEQFF.

Concerning this clonotype itself: The germline gene is not matched at one end of the junction; a read error may be the cause. The chain has TRBV6-5 and TRBJ2-7; 8 bases are a match to TRBD1. This CDR3 spans 14 amino acids. Germline V CDR1 and CDR2: MNHEY, SVGAGI. CDR3 sequence reads: CDSSPGTGRYEQYF. CDR3 nucleotides: TGTGACAGCAGTCCTGGGACAGGACGCTACGAGCAGTACTTC.

This chain connects TRBV25-1 to TRBJ2-1; D tentatively reads TRBD1 or TRBD2 (5 bases each). CDR3 length equals 14 residues. V gave up 3 bases and J gave up 15 bases, with 21 bases separating them. CDR1 and CDR2 from the germline V gene are MGHDK and SYGVNS. The CDR3 DNA sequence: TGTGCCAGCAGTGACTTCGGGGCGGGCCACGGACGGTTCTTC. Translated: CASSDFGAGHGRFF.

The V gene is TRBV29-1, the J gene TRBJ2-3, with D maybe TRBD1 (5 bases). This CDR3 comprises 14 residues. Trimming took off 8 bases at V and 0 bases at J, with 15 bases between the two ends. Looked up from germline, CDR1 is SQVTM and CDR2 is ANQGSEA. CDR3 sequence reads: CSIVKGRSTDTQYF. The CDR3 DNA reads as TGCAGCATTGTAAAGGGGCGGAGCACAGATACGCAGTATTTT.

The chain recombines TRBV28 with TRBJ1-6; tentative D call: TRBD1 (5 bases). The CDR3 has 15 residues. V was cut by 6 bases and J by 7 bases, with 16 bases left in between. Germline CDR1 MDHEN, CDR2 SYDVKM. CDR3: CASRSTAGMNSPLHF. CDR3 coding DNA: TGTGCCAGCAGAAGCACGGCAGGGATGAATTCACCCCTCCACTTT.

Remarks on this clonotype: The junction differs from germline at one of its ends, possibly a read error. The chain couples TRBV11-2 to TRBJ2-7; tentatively, D is TRBD2 (6 bases). CDR1 is SGHAT, CDR2 FQNNGV, per germline. The CDR3 has 16 residues. CDR3 amino acids: CASSSLTIGRAHEQYF. Written as DNA, the CDR3 is TGTGCCAGCAGCTCATTGACTATCGGGAGAGCCCACGAGCAGTATTTC.

Regarding this clonotype: At one end, the junction sequence differs from germline, possibly due to a read error. The chain employs TRBV11-2 and TRBJ2-1; perhaps TRBD1 as D (5 bases). Germline V gene lookup returns CDR1 SGHAT and CDR2 FQNNGV. CDR3 size: 16 residues. The chain's CDR3 is CASSMGPGSSYNEQFF. The DNA for the CDR3 is TGTGCCAGCAGCATGGGGCCGGGTAGCTCCTATAATGAGCAGTTCTTC.